Listed here is a single T cell receptor beta chain. These data come from a study of blood T cell repertoires in COVID-19. Study information: COVID-19 samples collected from the United States, Italy and Spain covered acute and convalescent phases.

The CDR3 covers 15 residues. J gave up 0 bases and V 11 bases, and 10 bases lay outside the gene matches. Germline V gene lookup returns CDR1 ENHRY and CDR2 SYGVKD. Some clones are missing from TCRdb's copy, which holds only in-frame ones; the method was immunoSEQ multiplex PCR. Among around 120,000 clones listed, 70% to 90% were seen once. The chain recombines TRBV10-3 with TRBJ1-5; TRBD1 agrees at 7 bases. This TCR came from a man aged 70 or older who had recovered from COVID-19. Specimen: peripheral blood. The CDR3 loop reads CASSTGLNSNQPQHF. In DNA form, the CDR3 reads TGTGCCTCCTCGACAGGGTTAAATAGCAATCAGCCCCAGCATTTT.